This TCR beta chain was documented in a study of cytomegalovirus exposure and HLA in healthy donors. General study points: A later analysis linked a missense variant in DCLRE1C to the trimming of TCR beta V and J genes. DRB1 had the most TCR associations and HLA-C the fewest, a later analysis found, with rates varying by HLA locus. As a later analysis showed, several of the most significant clusters appeared to be linked to common viral pathogens.

The CDR3 runs to 15 residues. Trimming at V came to 2 bases and at J to 6 bases, leaving 8 bases not matched to a gene. Germline values: CDR1 LNHNV, CDR2 YYDKDF (reference sequence). The donors, nominally healthy at sampling, likely had unrecorded immune exposures. With respect to this clone: Its antigen is currently unknown.

Use of 60 Vbeta and 13 Jbeta primers characterized the PCR. This table comes from immunoSEQ multiplex PCR, and its TCRdb copy is limited to in-frame clones, with some not included. The data hold approximately 77,000 clones, with 70% to 85% observed a single time. The chain employs TRBV15 and TRBJ1-2; TRBD1 matches at 8 bases. This clonotype originated in a woman between 40 and 50 years old in good health and CMV-seronegative. The sequencing input was PBMCs. Here the CDR3 DNA reads TGTGCCACCAGCAGAAACCAGGACAGGGCGCATGGCTACACCTTC. Residues: CATSRNQDRAHGYTF.